The 27 T cell receptor beta chains in this list originate from one sample, sequenced in a study of metastatic and nonmetastatic thyroid tumors. TCRdb reprocessed the PCR reads via MiXCR. The sample yields about 32,000 clones, approximately 7.4% seen once. No treatment of any kind had been given to any patient before thyroid surgery. Sequencing was performed on blood. These receptors all come from a female donor with papillary thyroid cancer or a benign thyroid nodule (not recorded which). Some clones in this sample may be carry-over from other donors' samples.

This clone was detected many times. V usage is TRBV24-1 and J usage is TRBJ2-3, with D unresolved. The CDR3 is made up of 12 amino acids. CDR1 and CDR2 (germline): KGHDR, SFDVKD. V lost 9 bases and J lost 1, with 7 bases in between. CDR3 bases: TGTGCCACCGGAAGGGGCACAGATACGCAGTATTTT. It yields the protein CATGRGTDTQYF.

Details on this clone: A read error is possible here, since a much larger clone lies one base away. The chain combines TRBV18 with TRBJ1-4; TRBD1 matches at 8 bases. Germline V lookup: CDR1 KGHSH, CDR2 LQKENI. V dropped 5 bases and J dropped 4; count of bases not matched to a gene: 3. This CDR3 spans 14 amino acids. The CDR3 DNA sequence: TGTGCCAGCTCAAGGACAGGGTATAATGAAAAACTGTTTTTT. Translated, it gives CASSRTGYNEKLFF.

This clone was seen many times. The chain combines TRBV6-1 with TRBJ1-6; TRBD1 matches 9 bases. The trim removed 6 bases at V and 9 bases at J, leaving 12 bases unmatched. CDR1 and CDR2 from the germline V gene are MNHNS and SASEGT. This CDR3 has 16 amino acids. Written as DNA, the CDR3 is TGTGCCAGCAGAACCGGGAACAGGGGGCTAGCTTCACCCCTCCACTTT. It translates to CASRTGNRGLASPLHF.

This clone was detected a few times. A much larger clone differs by one base, so this may be a read error. The chain recombines TRBV7-6 with TRBJ2-5; TRBD2 might be the D (5 bases). The CDR3 loop spans 16 amino acids. Germline V gene lookup returns CDR1 SGHVS and CDR2 FNYEAQ. Trimming removed 5 bases at V and 5 bases at J, with 21 bases between. CDR3 DNA sequence: TGTGCCAGCAGCCCCTTGTCAAGCGTGAGGGCGGAGACCCAGTACTTC. Translation gives CASSPLSSVRAETQYF.

The table lists this clone with a few counts. Being one base from a much bigger clone, this may be a read error. No conserved phenylalanine or tryptophan ends this CDR3, so it is likely a read error. The chain has TRBV20-1 and TRBJ2-7; 7 positions match TRBD1. Germline CDR1 and CDR2: DFQATT and SNEGSKA (reference sequence). This CDR3 contains 15 residues. V shed 3 bases and J 2 bases; nucleotides not matched to a gene: 10. DNA of the CDR3: TGCAGTGCTAGCCACTACCCAACAGGGGCCTACGAGCAGTACCTC. It yields the protein CSASHYPTGAYEQYL.

In its sample, this clone was seen many times. Other DNA variants within this sample encode the same CDR3. The genes are TRBV28 and TRBJ2-1; D may be TRBD2 (5 bases). V was trimmed by 7 bases and J by 0 bases, leaving 13 bases between them. This CDR3 comprises 15 residues. The germline CDR1 and CDR2 sequences are MDHEN and SYDVKM. The CDR3, as DNA: TGTGCCAGCAAGCCGGGGTCGAGCTCCTACAATGAGCAGTTCTTC. It codes for CASKPGSSSYNEQFF.

This clone was found many times. This chain connects TRBV20-1 to TRBJ1-2, with 8 bases aligning to TRBD1. There are 13 residues in the CDR3. With 4 bases clipped from V and 7 bases from J, the junction kept 8 bases outside the gene matches. CDR1 is DFQATT and CDR2 is SNEGSKA in the germline V gene (reference sequence). The CDR3 is CSANPGGAGGYTF. The CDR3 region has the DNA TGCAGTGCTAATCCAGGGGGCGCGGGTGGCTACACCTTC.

A note on this clone: A much larger clone lies a single base off, so this may be a read error. The chain carries TRBV7-7 and TRBJ2-1, with D possibly matching TRBD1 (5 bases). Germline V gene lookup returns CDR1 SSHAT and CDR2 FNYEAQ (reference sequence). The CDR3 has 13 amino acids. The DNA for the CDR3 is TGTGCTAGCAGCCTCACACAGGTCAGTGAGCAGTTCTTC. Translation: CASSLTQVSEQFF.

This clone was recorded at least ten times. CDR3 sequence: CASSHSETQYF. Written as DNA, the CDR3 is TGTGCCAGCAGCCACTCGGAGACCCAGTACTTC. V and J are TRBV7-6 and TRBJ2-5, with D uncertain. The germline CDR1 and CDR2 sequences are SGHVS and FNYEAQ. There are 11 residues in the CDR3. Between the trimmed V and J ends, which lost 5 bases and 5 bases, there was a span of 6 bases.

Remarks on this clone: This may arise from a read error, as a much more abundant clone is one base away. The chain joins TRBV11-3 to TRBJ1-1, with D unresolved. Germline assignment: CDR1 SGHNT and CDR2 YENEEA. This CDR3 spans 14 amino acids. The CDR3 DNA sequence: TGTGCCAGCAGCTTAGGGACGATGAACACTGAAGCTTCCTTT. It codes for CASSLGTMNTEASF.

This clone showed up many times. The DNA of the CDR3 is TGTGCCAGCAGTCAAGGACAGACCGAGCAGTACTTC. Encoded protein: CASSQGQTEQYF. The genes are TRBV6-1 and TRBJ2-7; D perhaps matches TRBD1 (6 bases). V was trimmed by 5 bases and J by 6 bases, leaving 11 bases between them. The CDR3 sequence is 12 residues long. Germline CDR1 reads MNHNS; CDR2 reads SASEGT.

This clone was observed many times. The chain is built from TRBV27 and TRBJ1-6, with unresolved D. V dropped 8 bases and J dropped 10 bases, with 24 bases sitting between them. This CDR3 has 16 amino acids. Germline CDR1 is MNHEY and CDR2 is SMNVEV (reference sequence). The chain's CDR3 is CASDGRARGFESPLHF. The CDR3 nucleotides read TGTGCCAGCGATGGTAGGGCTCGTGGGTTTGAATCACCCCTCCACTTT.

This clone was seen many times. The gene calls are TRBV5-1 and TRBJ2-1, with D tentatively TRBD2 (5 bases). From germline, CDR1 is SGHRS and CDR2 YFSETQ. With 4 bases removed from V and 5 bases from J, the gap between germline ends came to 10 bases. The CDR3 runs 13 residues. CDR3 bases: TGCGCCAGCAGCGGGAGTACTAACAATGAGCAGTTCTTC. Its protein is CASSGSTNNEQFF.

The table lists this clone with many counts. The gene calls are TRBV18 and TRBJ1-6; 10 nucleotides align to TRBD1. The CDR3 totals 17 residues. CDR1 is KGHSH and CDR2 is LQKENI in the germline V gene. The V and J ends lost 1 base and 7 bases, in that order; junction bases with no gene match: 7. DNA for the CDR3: TGTGCCAGCTCACCACGAGGGACAGGGGTCATAAATTCACCCCTCCACTTT. Protein product: CASSPRGTGVINSPLHF. Filled out from reference TRBV18 and TRBJ1-6, the complete variable domain reads NAGVMQNPRHLVRRRGQEARLRCSPMKGHSHVYWYRQLPEEGLKFMVYLQKENIIDESGMPKERFSAEFPKEGPSILRIQQVVRGDSAAYFCASSPRGTGVINSPLHFGNGTRLTVT.

There are many counts of this clone. The genes are TRBV18 and TRBJ2-3; D is perhaps TRBD1 (6 bases). The CDR3 consists of 15 residues. V was clipped by 0 bases and J by 2 bases, with 9 bases between them. Looked up from germline, CDR1 is KGHSH and CDR2 is LQKENI. In DNA, the CDR3 is TGTGCCAGCTCACCACCGGGGGCCGCCACAGATACGCAGTATTTT. It specifies CASSPPGAATDTQYF.

This clone was picked up many times. The V call is TRBV6-1, the J call TRBJ2-3, with a tentative D call TRBD1 (6 bases). The CDR3 consists of 13 residues. V gave up 7 bases and J gave up 6 bases, with 14 bases separating them. Germline values: CDR1 MNHNS, CDR2 SASEGT. This CDR3 reads CASTRQAADTQYF. For the CDR3, the DNA is TGTGCCAGCACCAGACAGGCTGCCGATACGCAGTATTTT.

A few counts support this clone. The chain joins TRBV3-1 to TRBJ1-5, with 8 bases identical to TRBD1. The trim removed 4 bases at V and 1 base at J, leaving 12 bases unmatched. CDR3 size: 18 residues. Germline CDR1 is LGHDT and CDR2 is YNNKEL (reference sequence). In nucleotides, the CDR3 is TGTGCCAGCAGCCTACCGATGGACAGGGAGCCCAGCAATCAGCCCCAGCATTTT. It translates to CASSLPMDREPSNQPQHF.

This clone showed up many times. This chain connects TRBV2 to TRBJ2-3, with D possibly TRBD1 on 7 matching bases. In germline, CDR1 is SNHLY, CDR2 FYNNEI. Trimming pared 7 bases from V and 5 bases from J, leaving 28 bases between. The CDR3 runs to 18 residues. The CDR3 nucleotides read TGTGCCAGCATCCCCGGGGGCGGGGCAGGGGGGTTTAGAGATACGCAGTATTTT. This codes for CASIPGGGAGGFRDTQYF. The whole variable domain, filled in from reference TRBV2 and TRBJ2-3, reads EPEVTQTPSHQVTQMGQEVILRCVPISNHLYFYWYRQILGQKVEFLVSFYNNEISEKSEIFDDQFSVERPDGSNFTLKIRSTKLEDSAMYFCASIPGGGAGGFRDTQYFGPGTRLTVL.

This clone was seen at least ten times. The rearrangement links TRBV7-2 to TRBJ1-2, with D hard to call. Germline values: CDR1 SGHTA, CDR2 FQGNSA. The CDR3 has 12 amino acids. V was cut by 3 bases and J by 8 bases, with 10 bases left in between. In DNA form, the CDR3 reads TGTGCCAGCAGCTTGAGAGGGCGAGGCTACACCTTC. Protein product: CASSLRGRGYTF. The whole variable domain, filled in from reference TRBV7-2 and TRBJ1-2, reads GAGVSQSPSNKVTEKGKDVELRCDPISGHTALYWYRQSLGQGLEFLIYFQGNSAPDKSGLPSDRFSAERTGGSVSTLTIQRTQQEDSAVYLCASSLRGRGYTFGSGTRLTVV.

The sample holds many counts of this clone. This sequence joins TRBV27 and TRBJ2-5, with D tentatively TRBD1 (6 bases). Germline V lookup: CDR1 MNHEY, CDR2 SMNVEV (reference sequence). The CDR3 is made up of 14 amino acids. The V end was cut by 7 bases, the J end by 5 bases, with 17 bases between. DNA for the CDR3: TGTGCCAGCATGAGGTGGCAGGGGCTGGAGACCCAGTACTTC. Amino acids: CASMRWQGLETQYF.

The V and J genes are TRBV20-1 and TRBJ2-3, with 9 bases fitting TRBD2. The ends lost 0 bases at V and 5 bases at J; junction bases unmatched: 6. Germline CDR1 DFQATT, CDR2 SNEGSKA (reference sequence). The length of the CDR3 is 15 residues. The CDR3 protein is CSAREGGGAIDTQYF. The CDR3 DNA sequence: TGCAGTGCTAGAGAGGGCGGGGGGGCCATAGATACGCAGTATTTT.

Comment on this clone: A much more abundant neighbour one base away suggests this may be a read error. The chain uses TRBV11-2 and TRBJ2-1; no reliable D call. The length of the CDR3 is 13 residues. Germline V CDR1 and CDR2: SGHAT, FQNNGV. As DNA, the CDR3 is TGTGCCAGCAGCCCCAAAACCAACAATGAGCAGCTCTTC. Translating it yields CASSPKTNNEQLF. Filled out from reference TRBV11-2 and TRBJ2-1, the complete variable domain reads EAGVAQSPRYKIIEKRQSVAFWCNPISGHATLYWYQQILGQGPKLLIQFQNNGVVDDSQLPKDRFSAERLKGVDSTLKIQPAKLEDSAVYLCASSPKTNNEQLFGPGTRLTVL.

This clone has ten or more counts. The chain has TRBV5-1 and TRBJ2-3, with TRBD1 matching over 9 bases. The CDR3 has 16 amino acids. V was clipped by 4 bases and J by 0 bases; unmatched bases: 6. The V gene's germline CDR1 is SGHRS and CDR2 YFSETQ. CDR3 in amino acids: CASSTGQGLSTDTQYF. The CDR3 coding sequence is TGCGCCAGCAGCACGGGACAGGGCTTGAGCACAGATACGCAGTATTTT. Combining the CDR3 with reference TRBV5-1 and TRBJ2-3 gives the whole variable domain KAGVTQTPRYLIKTRGQQVTLSCSPISGHRSVSWYQQTPGQGLQFLFEYFSETQRNKGNFPGRFSGRQFSNSRSEMNVSTLELGDSALYLCASSTGQGLSTDTQYFGPGTRLTVL.

This clone was seen many times. The same CDR3 arises from other DNA sequences in this sample as well. The chain carries TRBV20-1 and TRBJ2-1, with 11 bases aligning to TRBD2. The CDR3 spans 14 residues. Germline CDR1 reads DFQATT; CDR2 reads SNEGSKA (reference sequence). Trimming took 6 bases from V and 13 from J; bases not matched to a gene: 14. CDR3 loop: CSARGLADPPSQFF. DNA for the CDR3: TGCAGTGCCCGGGGACTAGCGGACCCTCCTTCCCAGTTCTTC.

J is TRBJ2-4 and V is TRBV7-9; tentative D call: TRBD2 (5 bases). V was trimmed by 2 bases and J by 2 bases, leaving 7 bases between them. The CDR3 spans 14 residues. Germline V gene data show CDR1 as SEHNR and CDR2 as FQNEAQ (reference sequence). The CDR3 sequence is CASSLSGTKNIQYF. In DNA form, the CDR3 reads TGTGCCAGCAGCTTATCGGGGACCAAAAACATTCAGTACTTC.

This clone turned up a few times. Being one base from a much bigger clone, this may be a read error. The V and J genes are TRBV20-1 and TRBJ2-5; perhaps TRBD1 as D (5 bases). The V gene lost 1 base and the J gene lost 1 base, with 16 bases spanning the gap. The CDR3 extends over 16 amino acids. Germline lookup yields CDR1 DFQATT and CDR2 SNEGSKA (reference sequence). DNA of the CDR3: TGCAGTGCTAGAGTGGGCTCAGGGTGTGTCCAAGAGACCCAGTACTTC. This gives the protein CSARVGSGCVQETQYF.

This clone was recorded many times. The chain joins TRBV7-2 to TRBJ2-7, with a possible D match to TRBD1 (6 bases). Germline-derived CDR1 and CDR2 are SGHTA and FQGNSA. V gave up 5 bases and J gave up 2 bases, with 13 bases separating them. The CDR3 contains 14 residues. CDR3 region: CASSHTGQAYEQYF. CDR3 in DNA: TGTGCCAGCAGCCACACAGGGCAAGCCTACGAGCAGTACTTC.